This T cell receptor beta chain was found in a study of blood T cell repertoires in COVID-19. Study-level background: Sites in the United States, Italy and Spain provided acute and convalescent COVID-19 samples. Sources were T cells, B-cell-depleted T cells, or PBMCs; the material itself was cDNA or gDNA.

V lost 5 bases to trimming and J lost 3 bases, with 26 bases between them. From germline, CDR1 is MNHEY and CDR2 SMNVEV (reference sequence). The CDR3 spans 18 residues. Authors' analysis steps: Reference gene primers were amplified, and this amplification served to estimate nucleated cell counts. Repertoires were generated with immunoSEQ multiplex PCR, while TCRdb's copy carries only in-frame clones and drops some. From that table come the V and J calls and clone size; the DNA was used to work out D and trimming. In the table there are about 100,000 clones, roughly nine tenths of which are singletons.

The TCR originated in a man aged 50-60 years with active COVID-19. Sequencing was carried out using peripheral blood. The V call is TRBV27, the J call TRBJ2-7; possible D gene TRBD2, 6 bases. This CDR3 reads CASSPPGVGSTYYYEQYV. DNA for the CDR3: TGTGCCAGCAGTCCCCCGGGGGTGGGGTCCACCTATTACTACGAGCAGTACGTC.